The clone carrying this T cell receptor beta chain was recorded at least ten times. Molecular barcoding with unique molecular identifiers was used for the TCRbeta library. TCRdb independently ran MiXCR on the PCR reads; one entry per CDR3 protein. In the table there are 100,000 to 120,000 distinct CDR3 sequences, 10% to 13% of which are singletons. The sample belongs to a study of T-cell reconstitution after alpha-beta-depleted transplantation in children. In germline, CDR1 is SGDLS, CDR2 YYNGEE. The CDR3 sequence is 16 residues long. Trimming left V 3 bases short and J 0 bases short, with 16 bases between.

This chain connects TRBV9 to TRBJ2-7; TRBD1 might be the D (5 bases). The specimen was PBMCs from the stem cell graft donor, collected from the stem cell graft. The clonotype originates from a human donor who donated a stem cell graft to a child with acute lymphoblastic leukemia. For the CDR3, the DNA is TGTGCCAGCAGCGGGGGCAAGCTTGGAAGCTCCTACGAGCAGTACTTC. This sequence encodes CASSGGKLGSSYEQYF.